This T cell receptor beta chain was found in a study of monozygotic twins with inflammatory bowel disease. General study findings and limits: Researchers were unable to tell different T cell subtypes apart.

On this clonotype: As yet, its antigen is unknown.

Reprocessing the 5' RACE reads, TCRdb reports a single entry for every CDR3 protein and omits DNA. Its table lists some 150,000 distinct CDR3 sequences. The length of the CDR3 is 12 residues. CDR1 SQVTM and CDR2 ANQGSEA come from the germline V gene. Blood, roughly 2.7 ml, was drawn per donor. The sequenced sample was blood. This sequence originates from a human donor with ulcerative colitis or Crohn's disease, or a healthy co-twin of an affected twin (not recorded which). The V and J genes are TRBV29-1 and TRBJ2-3; TCRdb names TRBD2, which stays unverified in the absence of DNA. CDR3 in amino acids: CSPGVAGDTQYF.